The T cell receptor (beta chain) described here comes from a study of technical replicates of blood from a handful of donors. The ends lost 1 base at V and 4 bases at J; junction bases unmatched: 11. The germline V gene encodes CDR1 LNHNV and CDR2 YYDKDF (reference sequence). The CDR3 extends over 20 amino acids. Sequenced by immunoSEQ multiplex PCR; TCRdb stores in-frame clones only, minus some. The repertoire holds more than 75,000 clones, with 90% to 97% as singletons. The sequence came from a human donor in good health. The specimen was T cells isolated from PBMCs. This sequence joins TRBV15 and TRBJ2-2; 14 bases agree with TRBD2. In nucleotides, the CDR3 is TGTGCCACCAGCAGAGCCGACAAGGGACTAGCGGGAGTACCCACCGGGGAGCTGTTTTTT. Translated: CATSRADKGLAGVPTGELFF.